This T cell receptor (beta chain) was identified during a study of glioma-infiltrating T cells. Findings and caveats of the study: Gliomas, especially low-grade, showed above-expected tissue-blood divergence; non-neoplastic patients showed below. Very few CDR3 sequences were shared between tissue and blood.

This clonotype was recorded once. What it binds is unknown. Using RNA template, CDR3s of TCR alpha and beta were amplified with iRepertoire arm-PCR. For one-step reverse transcription and amplification, 100-400 ng of tissue mRNA or PBMC total RNA was used. TCRdb re-called the multiplex PCR reads through MiXCR, storing one row per CDR3 protein. The sample has roughly 190,000 distinct CDR3 sequences; 25% to 35% are singletons. The CDR3 has 16 amino acids. V was shortened by 0 bases and J by 6 bases, with 17 bases between the two germline ends. Germline CDR1 is SGHDN and CDR2 is FVKESK. The sample taken for sequencing was glioma tissue, nonneoplastic brain tissue, or PBMCs (not recorded which). This sequence was found in a human donor with low-grade glioma or glioblastoma, undergoing nonglioma brain surgery, or in good health (not recorded which). The rearrangement uses TRBV14 and TRBJ1-2; a weak D match, TRBD1 (6 bases). CDR3: CASSQDRRGGANGYTF. Here the CDR3 DNA reads TGTGCCAGCAGCCAAGATCGGCGGGGGGGGGCGAATGGCTACACCTTC.